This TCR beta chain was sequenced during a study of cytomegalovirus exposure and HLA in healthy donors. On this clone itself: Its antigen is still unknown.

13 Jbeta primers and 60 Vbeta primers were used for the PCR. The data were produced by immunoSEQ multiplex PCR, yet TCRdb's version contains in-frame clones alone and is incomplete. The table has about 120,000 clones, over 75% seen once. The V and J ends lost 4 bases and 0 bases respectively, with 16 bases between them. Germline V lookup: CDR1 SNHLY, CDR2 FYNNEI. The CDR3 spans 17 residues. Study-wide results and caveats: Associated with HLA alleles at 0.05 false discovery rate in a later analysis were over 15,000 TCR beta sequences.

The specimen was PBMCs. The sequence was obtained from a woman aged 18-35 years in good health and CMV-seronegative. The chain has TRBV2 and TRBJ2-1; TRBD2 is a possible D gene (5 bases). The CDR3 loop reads CASSARSTGSSYNEQFF. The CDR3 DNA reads TGTGCCAGCAGTGCTCGCTCGACGGGGAGCTCCTACAATGAGCAGTTCTTC.